This entry concerns a single T cell receptor beta chain. Its antigen is currently unknown. The data are from a study of OX40 agonist ivuxolimab in advanced cancers. At the level of the study: Treatment of patients was with ivuxolimab, an agonistic anti-OX40 (CD134) antibody. Participants could have had prior anti-PD-1, anti-PD-L1 or anti-CTLA-4 therapy, and less than 45% had some. Partial responses, seen in three patients, involved one hepatocellular carcinoma and two cutaneous melanomas.

Findings of the study overall: Averaging showed that CD8+ T cells had more expanded clones than CD4+ did.

The V and J ends lost 2 bases and 9 bases respectively, with 12 bases between them. Germline V gene sequence: CDR1 LGHNA, CDR2 YNFKEQ. The CDR3 loop spans 13 amino acids. The protocol was immunoSEQ multiplex PCR, while the TCRdb copy is restricted to in-frame clones and leaves out a portion. The sample consists of around 90,000 clones, 91% of them appearing once. The TCR sequence derives from an adult with an advanced solid tumor such as melanoma, head and neck, liver or kidney cancer. Sequencing was performed on CD4+ or CD8+ T cells sorted from blood, taken in a trial of the OX40 agonist ivuxolimab. The chain combines TRBV4-2 with TRBJ2-3; possible D gene TRBD1, 6 bases. Here the CDR3 reads CASSQQLGQTQYF. CDR3 nucleotide sequence: TGTGCCAGCAGCCAACAGCTCGGACAGACGCAGTATTTT.